What follows are 21 T cell receptor beta chains derived from one specimen sequenced in a study of T cell clonality in common variable immunodeficiency. TCRdb's copy holds only in-frame clones and misses some; the assay was immunoSEQ multiplex PCR. The specimen has 35,000 to 45,000 clones, none found just once. The sequencing input was peripheral blood mononuclear cells. The receptors stem from a person between 18 and 75 years old in good health.

This clone was seen repeatedly, ten times or more. The sequence runs out 3 residues before the end of the CDR3; the remainder is reconstructed from the germline J gene. V is TRBV30 and J is TRBJ2-3; D perhaps matches TRBD2 (5 bases). Between the trimmed V and J ends, which lost 0 bases and 6 bases, there was a span of 10 bases. The germline CDR1 and CDR2 sequences are GTSNPN and SVGIG (reference sequence). This CDR3 is 13 amino acids long. The CDR3 bases that were read are TGTGCCTGGAGTGTAGCGTCGGGGGATACG. Its protein is CAWSVASGDT. In full, the CDR3 is CAWSVASGDTQYF.

This clone showed up many times. Sequencing ends 3 residues short of the CDR3 end; the germline J gene provides the rest. The V and J genes are TRBV7-2 and TRBJ2-2; TRBD1 aligns across 7 bases. The germline V gene encodes CDR1 SGHTA and CDR2 FQGNSA. The CDR3 spans 16 residues. With V trimmed by 0 bases and J by 5 bases, 6 bases remained unmatched. The DNA read from the CDR3 is TGTGCCAGCAGCTTAGCGCGAGGGGGCGCAACCGGGGAG. It specifies CASSLARGGATGE. The entire CDR3 sequence reads CASSLARGGATGELFF.

This clone came up many times. The CDR3 end falls 3 residues outside the read, so it is completed with the germline J gene. The rearrangement links TRBV2 to TRBJ1-2; 9 bases are shared with TRBD1. From germline, CDR1 is SNHLY and CDR2 FYNNEI. Germline trimming cut 2 bases from V and 2 bases from J; bases unmatched to any gene: 6. CDR3 length: 16 residues. CDR3 in amino acids: CASSERKGTGNYGYTF. The part of the CDR3 DNA that was read is TGTGCCAGCAGTGAAAGAAAGGGGACAGGGAACTATGGC.

This clone was found a few times. The read is 3 residues too short to cover the CDR3 end, so that end is filled in from the germline J gene. The chain carries TRBV7-3 and TRBJ2-2, with TRBD2 identical over 11 bases. Germline CDR1 is SGHTA and CDR2 is FQGTGA. This CDR3 has 20 amino acids. The V gene end was trimmed by 1 base and the J gene end by 4 bases; junction bases not matched to a gene: 14. The CDR3 here is CASSLKVSGGASVSTGELFF. CDR3 bases read: TGTGCCAGCAGCTTAAAAGTTAGCGGGGGGGCCTCTGTGAGCACCGGGGAG.

The CDR3 reads CASRRRTSSDNEQFF. The DNA read from the CDR3 is TGTGCCAGCAGGAGGCGGACTAGTAGCGACAATGAG. The chain combines TRBV2 with TRBJ2-1, with TRBD2 identical over 7 bases. The read falls 3 residues short of the CDR3 end, and the missing part is taken from the germline J gene. Germline values: CDR1 SNHLY, CDR2 FYNNEI. The CDR3 length is 15 residues. The V segment lost 6 bases and the J segment 5 bases; nucleotides outside the gene matches: 10.

This clone has at least ten counts. The observed sequence ends 3 residues before the CDR3 terminus, with the missing tail filled in from the germline J gene. This sequence joins TRBV30 and TRBJ1-1; 7 nucleotides match TRBD1. This CDR3 region has 15 residues. Unmatched junction bases numbered 12, after V lost 3 bases and J lost 5 bases. The germline V gene has CDR1 GTSNPN and CDR2 SVGIG (reference sequence). This chain's CDR3 is CAWRGTGVGRTEAFF. The sequenced part of the CDR3 DNA is TGTGCCTGGAGGGGAACAGGGGTGGGGCGGACTGAA.

There are many counts of this clone. The read ends 3 residues before the CDR3 terminus; that terminus is restored from the germline J gene. The chain links TRBV29-1 to TRBJ1-1; D call uncertain. Germline V gene lookup returns CDR1 SQVTM and CDR2 ANQGSEA. The CDR3 is 12 amino acids. Trimming removed 6 bases from V and 3 bases from J, with 11 bases in between. CDR3 bases read: TGCAGCGTGCATGGTCAGTACACTGAA. This gives the protein CSVHGQYTE. The complete CDR3 protein is CSVHGQYTEAFF. Drawing the rest from reference TRBV29-1 and TRBJ1-1, the complete variable domain is SAVISQKPSRDICQRGTSLTIQCQVDSQVTMMFWYRQQPGQSLTLIATANQGSEATYESGFVIDKFPISRPNLTFSTLTVSNMSPEDSSIYLCSVHGQYTEAFFGQGTRLTVV.

There are many counts of this clone. The read comes to an end 3 residues before the CDR3 does, leaving the germline J gene to fill in the end. The rearrangement joins TRBV7-6 to TRBJ1-2, with a possible D match to TRBD1 (5 bases). The CDR3 totals 14 residues. V gave up 5 bases and J gave up 4 bases, with 14 bases separating them. Per germline, CDR1 SGHVS and CDR2 FNYEAQ. CDR3 DNA, as far as it was read: TGTGCCAGCAGCCCAGGGCCTCATTTCTATGGC. It codes for CASSPGPHFYG. The complete CDR3 protein is CASSPGPHFYGYTF. The full variable domain, rest sourced from reference TRBV7-6 and TRBJ1-2, is GAGVSQSPRYKVTKRGQDVALRCDPISGHVSLYWYRQALGQGPEFLTYFNYEAQQDKSGLPNDRFSAERPEGSISTLTIQRTEQRDSAMYRCASSPGPHFYGYTFGSGTRLTVV.

This clone was detected ten times or more. The CDR3 goes on 3 residues after the read ends, and that part is filled in from the germline J gene. This chain joins TRBV5-4 and TRBJ2-3; perhaps TRBD2 as D (5 bases). Per the germline V gene, CDR1 is SGHNT and CDR2 is YYREEE (reference sequence). V lost 6 bases and J 3 bases, leaving 14 bases between the germline ends. The CDR3 has 14 residues. The CDR3 sequence: CASTQYSVTDTQYF. The CDR3 bases that were read are TGTGCCAGCACCCAGTATAGCGTTACAGATACG.

This clone was counted ten times or more. The CDR3 goes on 3 residues after the read ends, and that part is filled in from the germline J gene. This rearrangement joins TRBV3-1 (or the pseudogene TRBV3-2) to TRBJ2-3; D perhaps matches TRBD1 (5 bases). Trimming pared 0 bases from V and 4 bases from J, leaving 8 bases between. This CDR3 has 14 amino acids. Germline-derived CDR1 and CDR2 are LGHDT and YNNKEL (reference sequence). Incomplete CDR3 DNA: TGTGCCAGCAGCCAAGAGACAGTTCCAGATACG. Its translation: CASSQETVPDT. The full CDR3 is CASSQETVPDTQYF.

This clone was picked up a small number of times. The read is 3 residues too short to cover the CDR3 end, so that end is filled in from the germline J gene. The J gene is TRBJ2-3, the V gene TRBV2; 9 bases are shared with TRBD2. Germline trimming cut 6 bases from V and 4 bases from J; bases unmatched to any gene: 8. Germline V CDR1 and CDR2: SNHLY, FYNNEI. The CDR3 loop spans 15 amino acids. The CDR3 is CASSYLAGYSDTQYF. The sequenced part of the CDR3 DNA is TGTGCCAGCAGCTACCTAGCGGGGTATTCAGATACG.

The sample holds many counts of this clone. The read halts 3 residues ahead of the CDR3 end, with the missing end drawn from the germline J gene. This chain links TRBV7-6 with TRBJ2-3; 7 positions match TRBD2. CDR3 length equals 15 residues. Germline V gene sequence: CDR1 SGHVS, CDR2 FNYEAQ. J was trimmed by 0 bases and V by 7 bases; bases with no gene match: 7. CDR3 DNA, as far as it was read: TGTGCCAGCACCCCGCGGGGGTCTAGCACAGATACG. Residues: CASTPRGSSTDT. The entire CDR3 protein is CASTPRGSSTDTQYF.

This clone was recorded many times. CDR3 residues: CSARTTWGLPTSDTQYF. The covered CDR3 bases are TGCAGTGCTAGGACGACGTGGGGACTCCCGACTTCAGATACG. V and J are TRBV20-1 and TRBJ2-3; D is possibly TRBD2 (6 bases). The read terminates 3 residues before the CDR3 end, so the remaining end is supplied by the germline J gene. Germline CDR1 and CDR2: DFQATT and SNEGSKA (reference sequence). The CDR3 has 17 amino acids. The V gene lost 3 bases and the J gene lost 4 bases, with 23 bases spanning the gap.

This clone has a count of ten or more. Coverage ceases 3 residues before the CDR3 finishes, and the germline J gene fills in the end. The chain couples TRBV20-1 to TRBJ1-5; no reliable D call. The V gene lost 6 bases and the J gene lost 0 bases, with 18 bases spanning the gap. The CDR3 is made up of 16 amino acids. Germline V lookup: CDR1 DFQATT, CDR2 SNEGSKA (reference sequence). This CDR3 reads CSASPFALNSNQPQHF. The CDR3 DNA, read in part, is TGCAGTGCCTCACCTTTTGCGTTAAATAGCAATCAGCCC.

This clone was seen many times. One base away lies a much larger clone, so this may be a sequencing read error. The read falls 3 residues short of the CDR3 end, and the missing part is taken from the germline J gene. V is TRBV5-1 and J is TRBJ1-4, with a tentative D call TRBD1 (5 bases). CDR1 and CDR2 from the germline V gene are SGHRS and YFSETQ. CDR3 size: 17 residues. CDR3 sequence: CASSSGGPRSGANVLFF. Partial CDR3 DNA: TGCGCCAGCAGCTCTGGAGGGCCCCGCTCTGGGGCCAACGTA.

This clone was seen many times. The CDR3 is cut off 3 residues early in the read; its end comes from the germline J gene. The chain is built from TRBV20-1 and TRBJ2-1; TRBD2 aligns across 11 bases. Germline assignment: CDR1 DFQATT and CDR2 SNEGSKA (reference sequence). This CDR3 contains 18 residues. The junction had 17 bases not matched to a gene; V was cut back by 4 bases and J by 6 bases. CDR3: CSAKTLLAGGPGFNEQFF. The covered CDR3 bases are TGCAGTGCTAAAACTCTCCTAGCGGGAGGTCCGGGATTCAATGAG.

Notes on this clone: The missing CDR3 end, 3 residues past where the read stops, is filled in from the germline J gene. The chain carries TRBV7-2 and TRBJ2-3; D is possibly TRBD2 (7 bases). Trimming took off 0 bases at V and 0 bases at J, with 10 bases between the two ends. In germline, CDR1 is SGHTA, CDR2 FQGNSA. This CDR3 spans 16 amino acids. CDR3 amino acids: CASSLAGGTSTDTQYF. CDR3 DNA, as far as it was read: TGTGCCAGCAGCTTAGCGGGAGGGACAAGCACAGATACG. The whole variable domain, filled in from reference TRBV7-2 and TRBJ2-3, reads GAGVSQSPSNKVTEKGKDVELRCDPISGHTALYWYRQSLGQGLEFLIYFQGNSAPDKSGLPSDRFSAERTGGSVSTLTIQRTQQEDSAVYLCASSLAGGTSTDTQYFGPGTRLTVL.

This clone was seen many times. The read terminates 3 residues before the CDR3 end, so the remaining end is supplied by the germline J gene. V is TRBV2 and J is TRBJ1-4; possibly TRBD1 for D (6 bases). V was shortened by 4 bases and J by 1 base, with 10 bases between the two germline ends. This CDR3 has 15 amino acids. Looked up from germline, CDR1 is SNHLY and CDR2 is FYNNEI. The CDR3 region is CASSVGGVTNEKLFF. The sequenced part of the CDR3 DNA is TGTGCCAGCAGTGTAGGGGGGGTAACTAATGAAAAA.

In this sample, this clone turned up many times. CDR3 DNA, as far as it was read: TGTGCCAGCAGTGAAATCGCAGGAATAACTGAA. Translated: CASSEIAGITE. The CDR3 in its entirety is CASSEIAGITEAFF. The gene calls are TRBV2 and TRBJ1-1; D is unclear. The DNA ends 3 residues before the CDR3 does, and the rest of the CDR3 is filled in from the germline J gene. CDR1 is SNHLY, CDR2 FYNNEI, per germline. CDR3 length equals 14 residues. Trimming stripped 2 bases from V and 5 bases from J, with 12 bases between.

This clone showed up many times. The read is 3 residues too short to cover the CDR3 end, so that end is filled in from the germline J gene. This chain connects TRBV6-2 or TRBV6-3 to TRBJ1-6; 7 bases align to TRBD1. With 7 bases clipped from V and 5 bases from J, the junction kept 8 bases outside the gene matches. This CDR3 has 15 residues. The germline V gene encodes CDR1 MNHEY and CDR2 SVGEGT. The CDR3 protein is CASIPQGVHNSPLHF. The DNA read from the CDR3 is TGTGCCAGCATACCCCAGGGGGTCCATAATTCACCC.

This clone was seen at least ten times. The observed sequence ends 3 residues before the CDR3 terminus, with the missing tail filled in from the germline J gene. The rearrangement uses TRBV30 and TRBJ2-5, with 8 bases that match TRBD1. CDR1 GTSNPN and CDR2 SVGIG come from the germline V gene (reference sequence). The CDR3 is 19 residues long. With V trimmed by 0 bases and J by 4 bases, 19 bases remained unmatched. CDR3 in amino acids: CAWSVQQGARPIRRETQYF. CDR3 DNA (partial): TGTGCCTGGAGTGTTCAGCAGGGGGCGAGACCCATACGACGAGAGACC.